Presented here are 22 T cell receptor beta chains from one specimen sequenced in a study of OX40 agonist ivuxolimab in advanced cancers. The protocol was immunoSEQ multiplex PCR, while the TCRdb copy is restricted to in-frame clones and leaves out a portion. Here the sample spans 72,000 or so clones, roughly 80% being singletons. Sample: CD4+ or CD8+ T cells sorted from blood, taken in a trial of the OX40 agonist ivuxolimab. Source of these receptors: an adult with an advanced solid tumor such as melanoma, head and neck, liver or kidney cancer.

CDR3 sequence reads: CASSPQGYYTEAFF. CDR3 nucleotide sequence: TGTGCCAGCAGTCCACAGGGGTATTACACTGAAGCTTTCTTT. The chain is built from TRBV5-6 and TRBJ1-1; 7 bases fit TRBD1. Germline CDR1 is SGHDT and CDR2 is YYEEEE. The V segment lost 5 bases and the J segment 3 bases; nucleotides outside the gene matches: 7. The CDR3 is 14 amino acids.

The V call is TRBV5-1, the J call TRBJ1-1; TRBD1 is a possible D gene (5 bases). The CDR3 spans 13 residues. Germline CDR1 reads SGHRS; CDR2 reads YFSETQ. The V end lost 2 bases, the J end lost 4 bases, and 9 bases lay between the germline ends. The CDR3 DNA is TGCGCCAGCAGCTTTCCGGGGGGCACTGAAGCTTTCTTT. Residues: CASSFPGGTEAFF.

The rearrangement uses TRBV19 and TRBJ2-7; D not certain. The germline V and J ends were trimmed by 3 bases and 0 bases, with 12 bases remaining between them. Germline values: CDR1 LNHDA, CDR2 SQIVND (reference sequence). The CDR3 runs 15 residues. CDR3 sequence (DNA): TGTGCCAGTAGTATTGAAGGGCTCCCCTCCTACGAGCAGTACTTC. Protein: CASSIEGLPSYEQYF.

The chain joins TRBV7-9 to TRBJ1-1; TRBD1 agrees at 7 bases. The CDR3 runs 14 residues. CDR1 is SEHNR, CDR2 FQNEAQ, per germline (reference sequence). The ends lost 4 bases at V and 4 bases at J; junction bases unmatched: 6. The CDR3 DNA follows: TGTGCCAGCAGCTACGACAGGGTAAGCACTGAAGCTTTCTTT. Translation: CASSYDRVSTEAFF.

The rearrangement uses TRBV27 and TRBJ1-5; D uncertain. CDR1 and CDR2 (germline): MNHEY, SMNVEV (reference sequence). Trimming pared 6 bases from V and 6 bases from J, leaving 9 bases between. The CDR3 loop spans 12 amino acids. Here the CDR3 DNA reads TGTGCCAGCAGCCTCCGGGGTCAGCCCCAGCATTTT. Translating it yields CASSLRGQPQHF.

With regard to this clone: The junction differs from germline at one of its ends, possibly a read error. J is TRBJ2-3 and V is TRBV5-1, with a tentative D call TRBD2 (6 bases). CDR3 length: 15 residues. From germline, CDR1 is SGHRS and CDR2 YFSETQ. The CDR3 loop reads CASSLEGAGTDTQYF. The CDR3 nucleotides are TGCGCCAGCAGTTTGGAGGGCGCGGGCACAGATACGCAGTATTTT. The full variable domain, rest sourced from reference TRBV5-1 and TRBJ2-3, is KAGVTQTPRYLIKTRGQQVTLSCSPISGHRSVSWYQQTPGQGLQFLFEYFSETQRNKGNFPGRFSGRQFSNSRSEMNVSTLELGDSALYLCASSLEGAGTDTQYFGPGTRLTVL.

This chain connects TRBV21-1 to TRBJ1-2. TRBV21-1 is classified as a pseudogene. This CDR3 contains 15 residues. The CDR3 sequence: CASSKGLVSIFDYTF. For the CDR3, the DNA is TGTGCCAGCAGCAAAGGTCTAGTATCTATTTTTGACTACACCTTC.

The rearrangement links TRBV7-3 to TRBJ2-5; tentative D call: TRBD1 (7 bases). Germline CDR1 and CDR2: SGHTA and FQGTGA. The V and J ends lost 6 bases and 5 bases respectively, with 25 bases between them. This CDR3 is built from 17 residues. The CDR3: CASRNLNTPGGQETQYF. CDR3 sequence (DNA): TGTGCCAGCAGAAACTTAAACACTCCAGGGGGGCAGGAGACCCAGTACTTC.

DNA of the CDR3: TGTGCCAGCAGTAGACAGGGGAAGAACACTGAAGCTTTCTTT. This gives the protein CASSRQGKNTEAFF. The chain links TRBV6-5 to TRBJ1-1, with 8 bases lining up with TRBD1. The germline gives CDR1 MNHEY, CDR2 SVGAGI. The CDR3 has 14 amino acids. V lost 5 bases and J lost 1; bases outside the gene matches: 3.

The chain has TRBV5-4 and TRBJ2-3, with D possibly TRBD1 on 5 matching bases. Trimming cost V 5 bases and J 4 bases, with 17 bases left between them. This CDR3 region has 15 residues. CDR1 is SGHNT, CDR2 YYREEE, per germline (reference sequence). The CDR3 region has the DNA TGTGCCAGCAGGGTTGACAGTGGCGGCCCAGATACGCAGTATTTT. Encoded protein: CASRVDSGGPDTQYF.

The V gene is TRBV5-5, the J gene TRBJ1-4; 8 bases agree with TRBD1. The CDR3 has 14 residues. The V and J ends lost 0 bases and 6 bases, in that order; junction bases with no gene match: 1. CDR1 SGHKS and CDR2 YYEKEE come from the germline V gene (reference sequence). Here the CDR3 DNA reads TGTGCCAGCAGCTTGGACAGGGGGGATGAAAAACTGTTTTTT. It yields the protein CASSLDRGDEKLFF.

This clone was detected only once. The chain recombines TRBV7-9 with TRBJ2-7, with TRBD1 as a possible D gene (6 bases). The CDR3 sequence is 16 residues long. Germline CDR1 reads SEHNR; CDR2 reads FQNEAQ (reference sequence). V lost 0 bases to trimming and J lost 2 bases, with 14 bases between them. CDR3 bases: TGTGCCAGCAGCTTAGCGGGACAACTTCAAGCCTACGAGCAGTACTTC. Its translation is CASSLAGQLQAYEQYF.

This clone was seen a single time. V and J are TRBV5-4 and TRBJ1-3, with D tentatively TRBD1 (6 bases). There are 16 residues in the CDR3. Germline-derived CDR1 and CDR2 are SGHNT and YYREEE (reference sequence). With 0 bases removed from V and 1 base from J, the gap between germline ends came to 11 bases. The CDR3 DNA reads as TGTGCCAGCAGCTTGGAACAGGGAAGGTCTGGAAACACCATATATTTT. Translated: CASSLEQGRSGNTIYF.

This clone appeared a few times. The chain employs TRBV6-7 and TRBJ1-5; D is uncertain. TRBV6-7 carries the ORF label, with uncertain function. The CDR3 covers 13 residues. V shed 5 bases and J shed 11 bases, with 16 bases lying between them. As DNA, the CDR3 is TGTGCCAGCAGTGAAGCCCCCCATGGAGCCCAGCATTTT. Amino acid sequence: CASSEAPHGAQHF.

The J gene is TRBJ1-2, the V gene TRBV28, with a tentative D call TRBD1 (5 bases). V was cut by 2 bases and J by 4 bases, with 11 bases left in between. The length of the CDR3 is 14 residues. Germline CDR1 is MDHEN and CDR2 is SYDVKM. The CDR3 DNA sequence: TGTGCCAGCAGTTTAGGTGGGGCGCGCTATGGCTACACCTTC. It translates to CASSLGGARYGYTF.

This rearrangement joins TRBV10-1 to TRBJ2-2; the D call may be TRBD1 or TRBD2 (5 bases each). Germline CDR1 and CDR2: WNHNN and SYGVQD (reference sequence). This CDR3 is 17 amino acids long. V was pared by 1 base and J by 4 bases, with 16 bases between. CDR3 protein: CASSEFRGPYFTGELFF. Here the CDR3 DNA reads TGCGCCAGCAGTGAGTTTCGGGGCCCCTACTTCACCGGGGAGCTGTTTTTT.

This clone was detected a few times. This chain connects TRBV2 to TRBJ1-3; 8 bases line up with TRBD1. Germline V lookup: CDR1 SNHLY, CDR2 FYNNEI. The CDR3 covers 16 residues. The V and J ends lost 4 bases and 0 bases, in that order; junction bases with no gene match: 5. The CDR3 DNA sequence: TGTGCCAGCAGTGCGGGACAGGCCAGCTCTGGAAACACCATATATTTT. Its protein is CASSAGQASSGNTIYF.

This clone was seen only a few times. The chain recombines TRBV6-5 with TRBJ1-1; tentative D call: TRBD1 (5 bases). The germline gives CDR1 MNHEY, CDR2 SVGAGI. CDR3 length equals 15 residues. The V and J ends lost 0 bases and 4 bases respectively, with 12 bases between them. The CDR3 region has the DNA TGTGCCAGCAGTTACTCCTGGGACTGGAGCACTGAAGCTTTCTTT. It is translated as CASSYSWDWSTEAFF.

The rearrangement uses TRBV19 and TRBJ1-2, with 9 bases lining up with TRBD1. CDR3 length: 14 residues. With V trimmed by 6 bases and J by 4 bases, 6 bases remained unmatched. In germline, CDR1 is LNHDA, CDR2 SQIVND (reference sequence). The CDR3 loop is CASSRTGAAYGYTF. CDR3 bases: TGTGCCAGTAGCCGGACAGGGGCGGCCTATGGCTACACCTTC.

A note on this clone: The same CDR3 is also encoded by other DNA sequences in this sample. The chain's CDR3 is CASTREATVATQYF. CDR3 DNA: TGTGCCAGCACCCGCGAGGCCACCGTAGCCACCCAGTACTTC. This chain connects TRBV11-2 to TRBJ2-5; no firm D call. This CDR3 spans 14 amino acids. The germline V gene has CDR1 SGHAT and CDR2 FQNNGV. V lost 7 bases to trimming and J lost 8 bases, with 20 bases between them. Full variable domain (missing parts from reference TRBV11-2 and TRBJ2-5): EAGVAQSPRYKIIEKRQSVAFWCNPISGHATLYWYQQILGQGPKLLIQFQNNGVVDDSQLPKDRFSAERLKGVDSTLKIQPAKLEDSAVYLCASTREATVATQYFGPGTRLLVL.

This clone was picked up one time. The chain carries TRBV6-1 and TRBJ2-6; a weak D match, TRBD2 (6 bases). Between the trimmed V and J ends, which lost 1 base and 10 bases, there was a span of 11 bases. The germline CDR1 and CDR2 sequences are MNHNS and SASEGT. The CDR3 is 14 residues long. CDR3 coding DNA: TGTGCCAGCAGTGAAGATACTGGGGGGAACGTCCTGACTTTC. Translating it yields CASSEDTGGNVLTF.

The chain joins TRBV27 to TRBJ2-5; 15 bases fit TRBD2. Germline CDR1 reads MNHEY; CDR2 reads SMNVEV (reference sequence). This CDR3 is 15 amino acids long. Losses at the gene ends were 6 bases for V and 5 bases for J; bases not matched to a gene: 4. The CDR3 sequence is CASRGLAGGRETQYF. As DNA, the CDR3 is TGTGCCAGCAGGGGACTAGCGGGGGGCAGGGAGACCCAGTACTTC.